The rows below give T cell receptor beta chains drawn from one sample of a study of regulatory T cells in long-lasting Graves disease. One entry per CDR3 protein, called by TCRdb with MiXCR from the multiplex PCR reads. The data hold 300,000 to 400,000 distinct CDR3 sequences, with under 20% observed a single time. Sequences were derived from peripheral blood mononuclear cells (PBMCs), sampled at new diagnosis, from a patient treated with antithyroid drugs. These receptors were obtained from a female donor with Graves disease. The CDR3 runs from the conserved cysteine through the conserved F or W. D genes are given only for firm matches. Not all rows give a size; the values are once, few, many and, for expanded clones, a class.

v_call	d_call	j_call	clone_size	cdr3_nt	cdr3_aa
TRBV19	-	TRBJ2-1	many	TGTGCCAGTAGTATGGAGTCCAGGTACTACAATGAGCAGTTCTTC	CASSMESRYYNEQFF
TRBV7-8	TRBD2	TRBJ2-4	many	TGTGCCAGCAGCCCCTATCCTAGCGGGAGGGCCTCCCATGGGAACATTCAGTACTTC	CASSPYPSGRASHGNIQYF
TRBV2	TRBD2	TRBJ2-7	-	TGTGCCAGCAGTTTCCCGGCTAGCGGGAGGAGGGCGTACGAGCAGTACTTC	CASSFPASGRRAYEQYF
TRBV12-3/TRBV12-4	TRBD2	TRBJ2-2	many	TGTGCCAGCAGTTGGACTAGCGAGCGCGGGGAGCTGTTTTTT	CASSWTSERGELFF
TRBV28	TRBD2	TRBJ2-3	-	TGTGCCAGCAGTATAAGAGCGGGAGGGGGTACAGATACGCAGTATTTT	CASSIRAGGGTDTQYF
TRBV9	-	TRBJ2-3	many	TGTGCCAGCAGTCCACACACAGATACGCAGTATTTT	CASSPHTDTQYF
TRBV7-2	-	TRBJ1-3	many	TGTGCCAGCAGCTTAGCCGCCGGGGCTCTCTCTGGAAACACCATATATTTT	CASSLAAGALSGNTIYF
TRBV5-4	TRBD2	TRBJ2-7	few	TGTGCCAGCAGCCCTGACGGACTAGCGGTCTCCTACGAGCAGTACTTC	CASSPDGLAVSYEQYF
TRBV29-1	TRBD2	TRBJ2-1	once	TGCAGCGTGCTAGCGGGAGGCGGCAATGAGCAGTTCTTC	CSVLAGGGNEQFF
TRBV18	-	TRBJ2-1	many	TGTGCCAGCTCACAGGGGCTCGATGAGCAGTTCTTC	CASSQGLDEQFF
TRBV5-6	-	TRBJ2-1	many	TGTGCCAGCAGCTTGGCGGGGTCTGAGCAGTTCTTC	CASSLAGSEQFF
TRBV20-1	-	TRBJ2-1	few	TGCAGTGCCCCGGAGGGGTTCTTC	CSAPEGFF
TRBV12-3/TRBV12-4	TRBD1	TRBJ2-5	many	TGTGCCAGCAGAGAAGGGGGCTCGGAGACCCAGTACTTC	CASREGGSETQYF
TRBV20-1	-	TRBJ2-1	many	TGCAGTGCTAGAGGAGGGAGCTCCTACAATGAGCAGTTCTTC	CSARGGSSYNEQFF